The source of this T cell receptor gamma chain is a study of Vδ1+ human thymocytes. Notes on the study in general: Many TRG clonotypes were shared between donors; TRD repertoires were essentially private. In the thymus, TRG and TRD repertoires looked highly polyclonal with Gaussian CDR3 lengths. Thymic delta-chain repertoires held 15% to 20% Vdelta2 sequences and few Vdelta3, despite high sort purity. Bulk repertoire data may be misinterpreted because of unexpected Vdelta2 sequences.

As to this clone: Its antigen is still unknown.

Alphabeta T cells were depleted, then CD3+ Vdelta1+ Vdelta2- thymocytes were FACS-sorted. Trimming took 5 bases from V and 6 from J; bases not matched to a gene: 7. The CDR3 sequence is 12 residues long. Per the germline V gene, CDR1 is VTNTFY and CDR2 is YDVSTARD (reference sequence). Sequences come from RNA converted to cDNA by reverse transcription. The CDR3 regions were amplified by multiplex PCR from V-gene primers to a constant-region primer. TCRdb re-identified clones in the multiplex PCR reads via CATT. The data contain 25,000 to 30,000 gamma-chain clones, 15% to 25% of them singletons. The genes are TRGV3 and TRGJ1 or TRGJ2. The source of this sequence is a boy under two years old who had congenital heart surgery. The sample was Vdelta1+ gamma-delta thymocytes from the thymus. Subset meaning: FACS-sorted CD3+ TCRalphabeta- TCRVdelta1+ TCRVdelta2- thymocytes. CDR3: CATWVLGYKKLF. The CDR3 DNA reads as TGTGCCACCTGGGTCCTGGGTTATAAGAAACTCTTT.